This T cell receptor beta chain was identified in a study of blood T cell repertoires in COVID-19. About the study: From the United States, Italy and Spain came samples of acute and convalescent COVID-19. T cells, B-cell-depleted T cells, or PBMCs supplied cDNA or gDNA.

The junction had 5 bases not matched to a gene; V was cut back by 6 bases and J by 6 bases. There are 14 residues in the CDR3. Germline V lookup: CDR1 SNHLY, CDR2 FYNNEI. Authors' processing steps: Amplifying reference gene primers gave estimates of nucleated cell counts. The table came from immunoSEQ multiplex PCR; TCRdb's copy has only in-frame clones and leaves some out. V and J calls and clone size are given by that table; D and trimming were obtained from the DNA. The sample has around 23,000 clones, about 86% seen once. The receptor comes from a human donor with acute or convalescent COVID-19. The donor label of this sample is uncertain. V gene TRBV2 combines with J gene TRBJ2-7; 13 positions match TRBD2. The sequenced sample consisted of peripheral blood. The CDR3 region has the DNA TGTGCCAGCAGGGGCGGACTAGCGGGAGCCGAGCAGTACTTC. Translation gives CASRGGLAGAEQYF.